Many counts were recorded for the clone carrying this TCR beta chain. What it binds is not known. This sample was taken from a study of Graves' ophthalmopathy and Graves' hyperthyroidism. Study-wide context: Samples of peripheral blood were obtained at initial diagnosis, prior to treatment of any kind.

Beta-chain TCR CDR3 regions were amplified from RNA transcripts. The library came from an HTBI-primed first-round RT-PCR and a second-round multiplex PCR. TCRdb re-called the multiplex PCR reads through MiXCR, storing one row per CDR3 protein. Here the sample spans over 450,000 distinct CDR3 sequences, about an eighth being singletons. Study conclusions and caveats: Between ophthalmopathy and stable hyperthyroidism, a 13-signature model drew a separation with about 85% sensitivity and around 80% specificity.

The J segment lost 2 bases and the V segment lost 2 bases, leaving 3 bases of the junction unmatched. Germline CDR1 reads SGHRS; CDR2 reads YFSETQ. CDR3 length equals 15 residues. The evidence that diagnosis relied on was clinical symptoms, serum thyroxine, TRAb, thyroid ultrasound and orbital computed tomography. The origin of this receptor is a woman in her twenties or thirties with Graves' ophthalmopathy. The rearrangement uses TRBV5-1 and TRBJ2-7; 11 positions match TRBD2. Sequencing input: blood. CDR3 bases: TGCGCCAGCAGCTTTACTAGCGGGAGTACCTACGAGCAGTACTTC. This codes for CASSFTSGSTYEQYF.